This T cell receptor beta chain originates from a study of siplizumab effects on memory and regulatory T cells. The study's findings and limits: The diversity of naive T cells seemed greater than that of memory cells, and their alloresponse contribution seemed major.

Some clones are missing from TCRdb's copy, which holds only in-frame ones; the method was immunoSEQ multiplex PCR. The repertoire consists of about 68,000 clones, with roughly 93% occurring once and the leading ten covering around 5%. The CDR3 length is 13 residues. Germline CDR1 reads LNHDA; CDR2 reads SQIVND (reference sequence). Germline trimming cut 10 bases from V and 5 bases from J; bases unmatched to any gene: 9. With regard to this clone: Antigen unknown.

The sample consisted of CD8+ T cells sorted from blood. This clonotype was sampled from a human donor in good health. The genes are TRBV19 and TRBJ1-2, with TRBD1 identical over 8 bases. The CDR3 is CATEPQGGYGYTF. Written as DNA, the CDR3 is TGTGCCACCGAACCACAGGGGGGGTATGGCTACACCTTC.